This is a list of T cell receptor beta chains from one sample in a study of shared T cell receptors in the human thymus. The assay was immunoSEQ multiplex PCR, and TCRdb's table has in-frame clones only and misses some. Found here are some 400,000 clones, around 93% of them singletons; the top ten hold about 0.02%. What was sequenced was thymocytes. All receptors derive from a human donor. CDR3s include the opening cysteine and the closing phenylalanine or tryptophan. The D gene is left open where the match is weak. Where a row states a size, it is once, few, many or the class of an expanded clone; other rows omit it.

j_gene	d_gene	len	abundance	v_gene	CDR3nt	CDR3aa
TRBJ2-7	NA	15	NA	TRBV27	TGTGCCAGCAGTTTAACCCCTCATGCCGTGTCCCGGGGGTACTTC	CASSLTPHAVSRGYF
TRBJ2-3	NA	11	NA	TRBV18	TGTGCCAGCTCACCCACAGATACGCAGTATTTT	CASSPTDTQYF
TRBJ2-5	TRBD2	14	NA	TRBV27	TGTGCCAGCAGCCCTAGCGGGAGTCGGGAGACCCAGTACTTC	CASSPSGSRETQYF
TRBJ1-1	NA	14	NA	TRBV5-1	TGCGCCAGCAGCTTGGGGAGAACAGAGTTGGGAGCTTTCTTT	CASSLGRTELGAFF
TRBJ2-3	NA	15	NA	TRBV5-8	TGTGCCAGCAGCTTGTCCAGGGGACACACAGATACGCAGTATTTT	CASSLSRGHTDTQYF
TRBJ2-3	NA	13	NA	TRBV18	TGTGCCAGCTCCGGCACCGGTTTAGATACGCAGTATTTT	CASSGTGLDTQYF
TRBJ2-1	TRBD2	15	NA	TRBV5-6	TGTGCCAGCACCTCCCGGACTAGCGGGTTCAATGAGCAGTTCTTC	CASTSRTSGFNEQFF
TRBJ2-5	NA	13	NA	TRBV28	TGTGCCAGCAGTTTGGCGGCGGAGGAGACCCAGTACTTC	CASSLAAEETQYF
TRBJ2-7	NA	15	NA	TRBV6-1	TGTGCCAGCAGTGACCCCTGGGGGACTCTGTACGAGCAGTACTTC	CASSDPWGTLYEQYF
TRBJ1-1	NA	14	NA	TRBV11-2	TGTGCCAGCAGCTTAGATACCGTGAACACTGAAGCTTTCTTT	CASSLDTVNTEAFF
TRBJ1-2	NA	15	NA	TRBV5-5	TGTGCCAGCAGCCCGGGAGAGGGGATAGGCTATGGCTACACCTTC	CASSPGEGIGYGYTF
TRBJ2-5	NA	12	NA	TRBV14	TGTGCCAGCAGCCAGTCTGAAGAGACCCAGTACTTC	CASSQSEETQYF
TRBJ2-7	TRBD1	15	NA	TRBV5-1	TGCGCCAGCAGACGAGGACAGGGCTCGAACTACGAGCAGTACTTC	CASRRGQGSNYEQYF
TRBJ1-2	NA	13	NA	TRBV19	TGTGCCAGTAGTAACCCAGGCCACTATGGCTACACCTTC	CASSNPGHYGYTF
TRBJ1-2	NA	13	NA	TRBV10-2	TGCGCCAGCAGTGAGTCAACAGGCTATGGCTACACCTTC	CASSESTGYGYTF
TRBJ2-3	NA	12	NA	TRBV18	TGTGCCAGCTCATCCCGCACAGATACGCAGTATTTT	CASSSRTDTQYF
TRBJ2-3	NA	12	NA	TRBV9	TGTGCCAGCAGCGTAGGGGCAGATACGCAGTATTTT	CASSVGADTQYF
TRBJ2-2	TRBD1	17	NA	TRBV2	TGTGCCAGCAGCCGGGACAGGGGGCTGAGGAACACCGGGGAGCTGTTTTTT	CASSRDRGLRNTGELFF
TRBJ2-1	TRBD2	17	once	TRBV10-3	TGTGCCATCAGTGATGTTGTGGTAGCGGGATGGAACAATGAGCAGTTCTTC	CAISDVVVAGWNNEQFF
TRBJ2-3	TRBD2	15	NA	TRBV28	TGTGCCACCGGTTTTATAGCGGGAGTGACCGATACGCAGTATTTT	CATGFIAGVTDTQYF
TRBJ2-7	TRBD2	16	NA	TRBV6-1	TGTGCCAGCAGTGGGGGACTAGCGGGAGATGTCCACGAGCAGTACTTC	CASSGGLAGDVHEQYF
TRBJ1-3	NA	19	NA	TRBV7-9	TGTGCCAGCAGCCGTGAAAAAAGGAAGGGCTCCAACTCTGGAAACACCATATATTTT	CASSREKRKGSNSGNTIYF
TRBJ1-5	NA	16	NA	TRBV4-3	TGCGCCAGCAGCCAGACCACAGGATCGAGCAATCAGCCCCAGCATTTT	CASSQTTGSSNQPQHF
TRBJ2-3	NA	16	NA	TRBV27	TGTGCCAGCAGTCCCCGACAGCGTGCTAGCACAGATACGCAGTATTTT	CASSPRQRASTDTQYF
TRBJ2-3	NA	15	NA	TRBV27	TGTGCCAGCAGCTCTACAGGGAAGGGGGCAGATACGCAGTATTTT	CASSSTGKGADTQYF
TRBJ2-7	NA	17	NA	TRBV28	TGTGCCAGCAGTTTAGCCCCGGGTCTCGGGGGCTCCTACGAGCAGTACTTC	CASSLAPGLGGSYEQYF
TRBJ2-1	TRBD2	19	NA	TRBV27	TGTGCCAGCAGTTTATGTTGCGAAGCGGGAGGTAGCTCCTACAATGAGCAGTTCTTC	CASSLCCEAGGSSYNEQFF
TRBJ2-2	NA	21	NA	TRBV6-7	TGTGCCAGCAGTTACCAACCGCAGGGGGTGCGGGAGTACGCGAACACCGGGGAGCTGTTTTTT	CASSYQPQGVREYANTGELFF
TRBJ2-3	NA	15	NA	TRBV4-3	TGCGCCAGCAGCCAAGCGACCAACATGTACGGTACGCAGTATTTT	CASSQATNMYGTQYF
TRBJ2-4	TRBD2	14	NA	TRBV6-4	TGTGCCACCATGACTAGCGGCACTAAAAACATTCAGTACTTC	CATMTSGTKNIQYF
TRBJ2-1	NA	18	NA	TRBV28	TGTGCCAGCAGTTTCTACTCCTCCGGGACCCCCCCGGGAGATGAGCAGTTCTTC	CASSFYSSGTPPGDEQFF
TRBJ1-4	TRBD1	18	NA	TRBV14	TGTGCCAGCAGCCAAGCCCGTGGGACAGGGGAGACTAATGAAAAACTGTTTTTT	CASSQARGTGETNEKLFF
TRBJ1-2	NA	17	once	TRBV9	TGTGCCAGCAGCGGTGATCGGGGGAGGGCCCCTAACTATGGCTACACCTTC	CASSGDRGRAPNYGYTF
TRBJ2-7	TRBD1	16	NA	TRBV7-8	TGTGCCAGCAGCCCTCGGATAGGGACAGAGACCTACGAGCAGTACTTC	CASSPRIGTETYEQYF
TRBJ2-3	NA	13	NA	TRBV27	TGTGCCAGCAGTTTAATGTGGGCAGATACGCAGTATTTT	CASSLMWADTQYF
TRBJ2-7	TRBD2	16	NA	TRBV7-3	TGTGCCAGCAGCTTAACGTACACTAGCGGTCCCTACGAGCAGTACTTC	CASSLTYTSGPYEQYF
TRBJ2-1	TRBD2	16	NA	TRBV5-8	TGTGCCAGCAGCTGGGGCAGAGGCCAGCGGGGGAATGAGCAGTTCTTC	CASSWGRGQRGNEQFF
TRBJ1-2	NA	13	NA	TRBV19	TGTGCCAGTAGTCGCCCAAGGGGCCGAGGCTACACCTTC	CASSRPRGRGYTF
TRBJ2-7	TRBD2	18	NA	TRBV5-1	TGCGCCAGCAGCTTGGTACTAGCGGGAGCGCTAACTCCCTACGAGCAGTACTTC	CASSLVLAGALTPYEQYF
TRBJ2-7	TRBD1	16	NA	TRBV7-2	TGTGCCAGCAGCTCCCAACGGGGACAGGGTTCATACGAGCAGTACTTC	CASSSQRGQGSYEQYF
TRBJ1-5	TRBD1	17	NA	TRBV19	TGTGCCAGTAGTTCAGGACAGGGTTTCTCGCCCGGTCAGCCCCAGCATTTT	CASSSGQGFSPGQPQHF
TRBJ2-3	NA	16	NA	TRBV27	TGTGCCAGCAGTTTATCAGTCCCTACAAACACAGATACGCAGTATTTT	CASSLSVPTNTDTQYF
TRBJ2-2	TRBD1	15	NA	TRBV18	TGTGCCAGCTCATCGGACAGGCGAGTTATGAGGGAGCTGTTTTTT	CASSSDRRVMRELFF
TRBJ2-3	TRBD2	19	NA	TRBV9	TGTGCCAGCAGCGTATTTGTAGCGGGCGCCCCTCTAGGCACAGATACGCAGTATTTT	CASSVFVAGAPLGTDTQYF
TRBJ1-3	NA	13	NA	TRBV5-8	TGTGCCAGCAGAGCAAGGCGGGGAAACACCATATATTTT	CASRARRGNTIYF
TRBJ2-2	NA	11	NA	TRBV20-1	TGCAGTGCGCAAGCGCCCGGGGAGCTGTTTTTT	CSAQAPGELFF
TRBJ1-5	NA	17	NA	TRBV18	TGTGCCAGCTCACCACCTATATCGGATCGGGGGTATCAGCCCCAGCATTTT	CASSPPISDRGYQPQHF
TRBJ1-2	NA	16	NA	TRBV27	TGTGCCAGCAGCTCCAACCGGGTGTGGGGAGACTATGGCTACACCTTC	CASSSNRVWGDYGYTF